The TCR beta chain under discussion was sequenced for a study of cytomegalovirus exposure and HLA in healthy donors (dated by TCRdb to 2016 to 2017). In the study overall: An earlier analysis of roughly 500 of the donors reported roughly 270 Gb of sequence data and approximately 110 million unique TCR beta sequences from 150 million to 200 million T cells. To study patterns of TCR occurrence, a later analysis re-analyzed previously published TCR beta repertoires from around 660 donors and added high-resolution HLA genotyping. HLA typing covered class I and class II loci at four-digit resolution. An early release that covered roughly 600 HLA-typed donors contained about 300 gigabases of sequencing data and approximately 85 million unique TCR sequences. Of the roughly 400 genotyped donors, 65% to 90% fell in the genetic ancestry cluster associated with self-reported Caucasian donors. A separate validation cohort of roughly 130 different subjects was used in addition to the roughly 700-subject first cohort. The number of donors typed differed by locus, with 629-630 for A, B, C, DRB1 and DQB1, 522 for DQA1, 600 to 610 for DPA1, and some 440 for DPB1. The study aimed to test whether signatures of past pathogen exposure could be identified by cataloging public T cell receptors. To decide whether each TCR beta V gene segment behaved as functional or pseudogenic, an earlier analysis of approximately 600 of the donors relied on high-throughput TCR beta sequencing. The later analysis used no new phenotypic data to find candidate immune exposures, relying instead on TCR beta sequences and their occurrence across donors. Genome-wide SNP genotypes for about 55% of the roughly 670 donors were used in a later genetic analysis, which treated that subset as a discovery cohort. All discovery cohort repertoires had been generated on a single sequencing platform. To predict cytomegalovirus infection status, the study brought together high-throughput TCR immunosequencing, statistical association of individual TCRs with disease status, and machine learning. Across 300 to 400 genotyped donors of the cohort, an average of about 240,000 unique TCR beta nucleotide sequences per donor were sequenced, and roughly a sixth of those sequences were non-productive. Donor age, sex, ethnicity and CMV serostatus were collected together with the repertoire data. Because of strong linkage in the cohort, a handful of DR-DQ haplotypes were treated as single units for association and clustering. The T cell repertoires of some 700 subjects were profiled by immunosequencing and related to cytomegalovirus serostatus. Results and caveats for the whole study, not just this receptor: The only immune exposure information available for the cohort was CMV serostatus. Across donors, most TCR sequences were observed very rarely, whereas some public TCRs were present in many individuals. In a later analysis, the rate of TCR association differed among HLA loci, with DRB1 alleles having the most associated TCRs and HLA-C alleles having the fewest. The cohort was sequenced for TCR beta chains only, and without alpha or paired-chain data the features that could be detected were limited. A later analysis reported that several top co-occurrence clusters appeared linked to parvovirus B19, influenza, CMV and Epstein-Barr virus. At a false discovery rate of 0.05, a later analysis linked approximately 18,000 TCR beta sequences to specific HLA alleles. Some IMGT-functional V segments, including TRBV6-2 and TRBV6-3, could not be distinguished by the 87-base-pair reads and were therefore excluded. A total of roughly 160 TCR beta chains were listed by the study as associated with cytomegalovirus. When HLA alleles, especially DR and DQ, strongly co-occurred, TCR associations were difficult to assign to individual alleles. In both the original and validation cohorts, the classifier was reported to diagnose cytomegalovirus status with high specificity and sensitivity. In vitro tests confirmed that three of the cytomegalovirus-associated TCR beta chains recognize cytomegalovirus antigens. Compared with equally common non-associated chains, HLA-associated TCR beta chains in a later analysis were more clonally expanded and had lower generation probabilities. Over 15 rarely observed V segments, including chromosome 9 orphons, were excluded from the earlier analysis of some 590 of the donors because counts were too low. HLA typing was unavailable for some donors at each locus, so association tests used only the typed subset. The authors suggested that the approach could potentially be generalized to other disease states and immunological phenotypes. The presence/absence analyses assumed that sequencing depth was roughly uniform across donors, and that assumption may not be true. A further reported finding was that TCR beta sequences accurately predicted the HLA-A and HLA-B alleles for most subjects in the first cohort. Broadly in line with IMGT annotations, most TCR beta V segments showed up in productive rearrangements about 87% or about 30% of the time in an earlier analysis of roughly 590 of the donors. V-gene and J-gene trimming of TCR beta chains was associated with a missense DCLRE1C variant in a later genetic analysis, and the association was replicated in an independent cohort. In a later genetic analysis, fewer N-insertions in productive TCRs were reported among donors in an Asian-associated ancestry cluster than the 666-donor mean. Linkage disequilibrium might explain the correlated functional status among segregating V segments, but an unknown experimental factor could not be excluded. According to a later analysis, most CMV-associated TCR beta chains appeared to be HLA-restricted, and the HLA associations seemed to be driven largely by CMV exposure. A group of highly shared sequence variants was considered likely to be a technical artifact of the sequencing pipeline.

Preparation of the library involved the immunoSEQ multiplex PCR assay. For the multiplex PCR, a mixture combining 60 forward primers for TCR Vbeta segments and 13 reverse primers for TCR Jbeta segments was used. The CDR3 region of rearranged TCR beta genes was amplified from genomic DNA with a multiplex PCR assay. The amplified TCR beta libraries were sequenced on the Illumina HiSeq System as 87-base-pair reads. As for the original processing: In a later analysis, 77 million or so unique TCR beta chains were counted across the 650 to 750 repertoires, and roughly 11 million of these chains were shared by at least two donors. Raw reads were error-corrected and collapsed into unique sequences by a nearest-neighbor algorithm in which closely related sequences were merged to remove PCR and sequencing errors. To assign V, D and J gene segments, CDR3 sequences were aligned to IMGT reference sequences. For a sequence to be retained, a match of at least six nucleotides to both a V gene segment and a J gene segment was required. A rearrangement was called productive if the CDR3 had no stop codons and remained in frame with V and J, and every other rearrangement was called non-productive. CDR3 was defined according to IMGT convention as the region running from the second conserved V-encoded cysteine to the conserved J-encoded phenylalanine. The earlier analysis of roughly 590 of the donors excluded sequences that lacked an unambiguous match to a single V gene segment. In an earlier analysis of 450 to 700 of the donors, V segments were called functional above 56.7% productive rearrangements and were called segregating when the between-donor standard deviation exceeded 5%. A statistical classification framework was built for diagnosing cytomegalovirus status from the catalog of TCR beta chain sequences. In a later analysis, TCR nucleotide sequences were compared against IMGT/GENE-DB human TR gene sequences so that V and J genes could be assigned. A later analysis assigned CDR3 sequences and most-parsimonious VDJ recombination scenarios with the TCRdist pipeline. A later analysis defined each TCR beta chain by its CDR3 amino acid sequence plus V-gene family, and excluded reads lacking a unique V-gene family. To address suspected cross-contamination and a sequencing artifact, a later analysis removed a few hundred highly shared, low-generation-probability nucleotide sequences. In a later analysis, a clonal expansion index for each public chain was calculated from normalized within-repertoire ranks of inferred template counts. In a later analysis, generation probabilities were computed using a VDJ recombination model fitted to out-of-frame rearrangements, and the results were checked against IGoR. In a later analysis, hypergeometric tests were used to score TCR-TCR, TCR-HLA and TCR-CMV co-occurrence, with a repertoire-size bias correction applied to TCR pairs. To estimate false discovery rates, a later analysis permuted the HLA or CMV assignments 20 times. In a later analysis, co-occurring TCRs were grouped using DBSCAN, and TCRdist sequence similarity was added for clustering within HLA-allele-positive subsets. Co-occurrence clustering excluded repertoires with fewer than 30,000 or more than 120,000 public chains, plus five with anomalous nucleotide sharing. This immuneACCESS table, as held by TCRdb, lists in-frame sequences with V and J called but not all clones. Of the missing ones, under half trace to an unresolved V gene in checked studies; the others have no known cause. Clone size and V and J calls were adopted from that table, with D and trimming inferred from the DNA. This sample gives around 100,000 clones in total; 67% of them show up just once. About 8.3% of the sample goes to the ten largest clones.

The cohort was made up of several hundred healthy bone marrow donors. At the time of sampling, every cohort member was nominally healthy, though immune exposures that went unrecorded were likely present. The donor tested CMV seropositive and was one of the 289 seropositive cohort members. A peripheral blood sample was provided by each donor, and peripheral blood mononuclear cells were used for TCR beta sequencing. The Qiagen DNeasy Blood Extraction Kit was used to extract genomic DNA from the blood cell samples. This clone has just a few counts. Its antigen target is currently unknown. Per-nucleotide qualities are absent, and no much larger clonotype sits a single base away. Other DNA variants within this sample encode the same CDR3. Sequences MNHNS (CDR1) and SASEGT (CDR2) are obtained from the germline V gene. The cysteine opens and the phenylalanine closes a CDR3 of 15 amino acids. Left in the record is the CDR3 DNA by itself, 45 bases read in frame from the first base. V has 6 bases trimmed and J has 8 bases trimmed; junction bases matching no gene number 8.

The rearrangement joined TRBV6-1 to TRBJ1-6; the junction holds 9 bases that match TRBD1. The receptor comes from a man between 18 and 35 years old in good health and CMV-seropositive. Sequencing used PBMCs. The nucleotide sequence reads TGTGCCAGCAGAACACAGGGGGCGAGGGATTCACCCCTCCACTTT. Its amino acids are CASRTQGARDSPLHF.